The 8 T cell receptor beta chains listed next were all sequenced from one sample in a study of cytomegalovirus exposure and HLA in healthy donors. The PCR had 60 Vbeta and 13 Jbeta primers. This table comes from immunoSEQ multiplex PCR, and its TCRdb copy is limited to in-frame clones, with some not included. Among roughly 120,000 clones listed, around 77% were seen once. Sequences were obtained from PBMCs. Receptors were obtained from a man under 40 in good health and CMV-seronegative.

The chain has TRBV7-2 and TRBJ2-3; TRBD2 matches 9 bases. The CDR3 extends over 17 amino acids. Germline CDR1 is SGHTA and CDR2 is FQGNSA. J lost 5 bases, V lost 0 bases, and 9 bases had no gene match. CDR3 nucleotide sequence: TGTGCCAGCAGCTTAGCTCATAGCGGGAGTAGTCAAGATACGCAGTATTTT. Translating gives CASSLAHSGSSQDTQYF.

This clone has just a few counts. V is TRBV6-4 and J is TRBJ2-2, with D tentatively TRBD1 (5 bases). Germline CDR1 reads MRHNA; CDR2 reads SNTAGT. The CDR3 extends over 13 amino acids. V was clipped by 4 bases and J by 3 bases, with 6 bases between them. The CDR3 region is CASSARDTGELFF. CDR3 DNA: TGTGCCAGCAGTGCCAGGGACACCGGGGAGCTGTTTTTT.

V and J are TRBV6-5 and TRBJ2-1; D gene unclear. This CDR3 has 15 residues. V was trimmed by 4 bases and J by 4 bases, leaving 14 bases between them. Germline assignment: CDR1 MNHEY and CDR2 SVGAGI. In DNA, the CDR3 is TGTGCCAGCAGTTTTCGACTCCAAACATACAATGAGCAGTTCTTC. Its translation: CASSFRLQTYNEQFF.

The CDR3 nucleotides read TGTGCCAGTAGTTCAGGGGTCGGCACTGAAGCTTTCTTT. It codes for CASSSGVGTEAFF. The rearrangement joins TRBV19 to TRBJ1-1; maybe TRBD1 (6 bases). Germline CDR1 LNHDA, CDR2 SQIVND (reference sequence). This CDR3 has 13 residues. Trimming stripped 5 bases from V and 4 bases from J, with 11 bases between.

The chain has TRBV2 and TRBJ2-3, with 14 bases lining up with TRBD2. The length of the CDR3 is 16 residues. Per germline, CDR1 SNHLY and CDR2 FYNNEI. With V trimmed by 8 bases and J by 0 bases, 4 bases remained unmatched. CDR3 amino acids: CASSTSGGASTDTQYF. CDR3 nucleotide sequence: TGTGCCAGCTCGACTAGCGGGGGGGCAAGCACAGATACGCAGTATTTT.

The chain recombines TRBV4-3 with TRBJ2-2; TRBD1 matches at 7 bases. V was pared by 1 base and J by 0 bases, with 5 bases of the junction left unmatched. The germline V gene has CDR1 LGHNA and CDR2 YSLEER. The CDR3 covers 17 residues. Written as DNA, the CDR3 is TGCGCCAGCAGCCAAGTCACAGGGGCAGCGAACACCGGGGAGCTGTTTTTT. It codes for CASSQVTGAANTGELFF.

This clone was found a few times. As DNA, the CDR3 is TGTGCCAGCAGCCAGGGAGGGGATGGCTACACCTTC. Amino acid sequence: CASSQGGDGYTF. The genes are TRBV4-2 and TRBJ1-2, with a tentative D call TRBD1 (5 bases). The V and J ends lost 3 bases and 6 bases respectively, with 8 bases between them. CDR3 length: 12 residues. Germline-derived CDR1 and CDR2 are LGHNA and YNFKEQ.

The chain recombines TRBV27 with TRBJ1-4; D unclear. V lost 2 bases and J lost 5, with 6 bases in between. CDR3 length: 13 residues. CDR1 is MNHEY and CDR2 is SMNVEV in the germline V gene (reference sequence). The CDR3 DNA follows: TGTGCCAGCAGTTTAAACAGAAATGAAAAACTGTTTTTT. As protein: CASSLNRNEKLFF.